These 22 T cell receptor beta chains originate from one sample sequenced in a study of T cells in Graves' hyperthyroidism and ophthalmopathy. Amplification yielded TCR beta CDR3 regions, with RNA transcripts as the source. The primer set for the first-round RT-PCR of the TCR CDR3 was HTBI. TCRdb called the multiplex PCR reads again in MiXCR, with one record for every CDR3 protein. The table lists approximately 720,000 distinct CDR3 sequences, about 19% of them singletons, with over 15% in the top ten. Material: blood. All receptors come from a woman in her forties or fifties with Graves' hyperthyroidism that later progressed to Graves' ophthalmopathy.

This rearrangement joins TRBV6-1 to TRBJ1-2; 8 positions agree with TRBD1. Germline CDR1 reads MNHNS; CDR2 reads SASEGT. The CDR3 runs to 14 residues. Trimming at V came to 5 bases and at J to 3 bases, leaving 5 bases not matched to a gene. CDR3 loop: CASSIETGDYGYTF. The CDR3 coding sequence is TGTGCCAGCAGTATAGAGACAGGGGACTATGGCTACACCTTC.

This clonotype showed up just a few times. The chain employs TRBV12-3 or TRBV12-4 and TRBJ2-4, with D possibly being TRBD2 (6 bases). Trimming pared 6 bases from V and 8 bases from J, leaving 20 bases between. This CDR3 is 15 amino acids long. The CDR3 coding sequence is TGTGCCAGCAGCCCGAATGAGGGGAGGAGGGACATTCAGTACTTC. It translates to CASSPNEGRRDIQYF.

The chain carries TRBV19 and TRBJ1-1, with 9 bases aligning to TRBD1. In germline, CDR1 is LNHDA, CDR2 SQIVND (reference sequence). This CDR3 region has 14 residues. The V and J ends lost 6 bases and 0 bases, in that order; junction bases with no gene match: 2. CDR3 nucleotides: TGTGCCAGTAGGGGGACAGGGATGAACACTGAAGCTTTCTTT. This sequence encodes CASRGTGMNTEAFF.

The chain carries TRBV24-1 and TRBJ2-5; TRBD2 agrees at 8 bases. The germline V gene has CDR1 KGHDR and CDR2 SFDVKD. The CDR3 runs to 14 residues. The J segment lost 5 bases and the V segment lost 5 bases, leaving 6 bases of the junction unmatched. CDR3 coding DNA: TGTGCCACCAGTGTGCGGGGGGAGGAGGAGACCCAGTACTTC. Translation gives CATSVRGEEETQYF.

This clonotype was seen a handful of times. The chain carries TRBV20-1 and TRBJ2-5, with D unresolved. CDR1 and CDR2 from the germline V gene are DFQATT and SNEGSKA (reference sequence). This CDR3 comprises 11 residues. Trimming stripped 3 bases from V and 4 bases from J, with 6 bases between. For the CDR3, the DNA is TGCAGTGCTAGCTTTTCAGAGACCCAGTACTTC. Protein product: CSASFSETQYF.

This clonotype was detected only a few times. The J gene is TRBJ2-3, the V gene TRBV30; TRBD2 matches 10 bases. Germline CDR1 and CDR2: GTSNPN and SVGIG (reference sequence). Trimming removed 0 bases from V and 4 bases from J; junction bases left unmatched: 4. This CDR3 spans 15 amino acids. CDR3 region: CAWSVGAGGPDTQYF. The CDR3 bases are TGTGCCTGGAGTGTAGGAGCGGGGGGGCCAGATACGCAGTATTTT. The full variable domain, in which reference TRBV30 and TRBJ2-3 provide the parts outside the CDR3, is SQTIHQWPATLVQPVGSPLSLECTVEGTSNPNLYWYRQAAGRGLQLLFYSVGIGQISSEVPQNLSASRPQDRQFILSSKKLLLSDSGFYLCAWSVGAGGPDTQYFGPGTRLTVL.

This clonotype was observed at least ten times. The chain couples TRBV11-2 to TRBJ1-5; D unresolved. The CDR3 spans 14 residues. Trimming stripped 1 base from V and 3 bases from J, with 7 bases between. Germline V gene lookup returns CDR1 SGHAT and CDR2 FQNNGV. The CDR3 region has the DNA TGTGCCAGCAGCTTAGTCCCCTCCAATCAGCCCCAGCATTTT. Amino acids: CASSLVPSNQPQHF.

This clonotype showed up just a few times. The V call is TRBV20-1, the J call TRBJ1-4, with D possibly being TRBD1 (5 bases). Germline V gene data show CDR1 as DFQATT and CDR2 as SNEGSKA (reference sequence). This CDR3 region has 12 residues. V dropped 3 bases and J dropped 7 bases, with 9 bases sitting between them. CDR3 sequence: CSASGDGEKLFF. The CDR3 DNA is TGCAGTGCTAGCGGGGACGGTGAAAAACTGTTTTTT.

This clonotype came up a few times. The CDR3: CASSITRLETQYF. CDR3 nucleotides: TGTGCCAGCAGTATTACACGCCTGGAGACCCAGTACTTC. The chain carries TRBV12-3 or TRBV12-4 and TRBJ2-5; no clear D. With 5 bases removed from V and 5 bases from J, the gap between germline ends came to 12 bases. The CDR3 totals 13 residues.

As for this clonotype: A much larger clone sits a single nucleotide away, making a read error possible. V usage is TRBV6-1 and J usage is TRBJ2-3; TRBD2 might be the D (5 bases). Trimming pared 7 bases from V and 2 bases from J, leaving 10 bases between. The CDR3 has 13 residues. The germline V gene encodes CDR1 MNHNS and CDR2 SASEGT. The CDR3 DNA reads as TGTGCCAGCACCTCGGACTCCACAGATACGCAGTATTTT. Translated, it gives CASTSDSTDTQYF.

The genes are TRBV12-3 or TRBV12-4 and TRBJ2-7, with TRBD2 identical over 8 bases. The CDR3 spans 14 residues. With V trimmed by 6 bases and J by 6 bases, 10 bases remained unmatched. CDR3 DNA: TGTGCCAGCAGCCCTTCCGGGACTAGGCCCGAGCAGTACTTC. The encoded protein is CASSPSGTRPEQYF.

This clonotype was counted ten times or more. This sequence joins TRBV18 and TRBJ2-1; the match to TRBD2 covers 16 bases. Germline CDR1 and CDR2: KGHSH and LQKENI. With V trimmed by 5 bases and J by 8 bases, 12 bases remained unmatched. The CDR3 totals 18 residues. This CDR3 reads CASSSVPGLAGGLDEQFF. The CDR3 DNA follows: TGTGCCAGCTCATCGGTCCCGGGACTAGCGGGGGGGCTCGATGAGCAGTTCTTC. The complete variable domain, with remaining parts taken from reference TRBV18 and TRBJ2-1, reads NAGVMQNPRHLVRRRGQEARLRCSPMKGHSHVYWYRQLPEEGLKFMVYLQKENIIDESGMPKERFSAEFPKEGPSILRIQQVVRGDSAAYFCASSSVPGLAGGLDEQFFGPGTRLTVL.

CDR3 sequence reads: CASSQTGARAKNIQYF. For the CDR3, the DNA is TGTGCCAGTAGTCAGACGGGGGCTCGGGCCAAAAACATTCAGTACTTC. J is TRBJ2-4 and V is TRBV19; D possibly matches TRBD1 or TRBD2 (6 bases each). There are 16 residues in the CDR3. Looked up from germline, CDR1 is LNHDA and CDR2 is SQIVND (reference sequence). V lost 5 bases to trimming and J lost 1 base, with 15 bases between them.

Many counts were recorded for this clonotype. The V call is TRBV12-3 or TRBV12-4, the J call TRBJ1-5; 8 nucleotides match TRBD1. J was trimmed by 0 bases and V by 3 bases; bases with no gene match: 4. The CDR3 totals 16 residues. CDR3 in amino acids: CASSFWDRLSNQPQHF. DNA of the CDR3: TGTGCCAGCAGTTTCTGGGACAGGCTTAGCAATCAGCCCCAGCATTTT.

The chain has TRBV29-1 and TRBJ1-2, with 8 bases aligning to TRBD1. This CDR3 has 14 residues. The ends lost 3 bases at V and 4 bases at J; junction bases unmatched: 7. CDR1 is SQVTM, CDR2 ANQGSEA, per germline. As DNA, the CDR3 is TGCAGCGTTGAGGACAGGGTGGGGGGCTATGGCTACACCTTC. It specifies CSVEDRVGGYGYTF. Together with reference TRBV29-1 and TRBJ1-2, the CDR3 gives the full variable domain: SAVISQKPSRDICQRGTSLTIQCQVDSQVTMMFWYRQQPGQSLTLIATANQGSEATYESGFVIDKFPISRPNLTFSTLTVSNMSPEDSSIYLCSVEDRVGGYGYTFGSGTRLTVV.

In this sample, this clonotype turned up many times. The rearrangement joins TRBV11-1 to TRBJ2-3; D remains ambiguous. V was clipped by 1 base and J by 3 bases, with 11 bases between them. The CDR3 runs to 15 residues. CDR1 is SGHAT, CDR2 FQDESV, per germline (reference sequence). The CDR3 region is CASSLGWAMTDTQYF. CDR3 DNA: TGTGCCAGCAGCTTAGGTTGGGCAATGACAGATACGCAGTATTTT. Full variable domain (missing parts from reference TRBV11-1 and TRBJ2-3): EAEVAQSPRYKITEKSQAVAFWCDPISGHATLYWYRQILGQGPELLVQFQDESVVDDSQLPKDRFSAERLKGVDSTLKIQPAELGDSAMYLCASSLGWAMTDTQYFGPGTRLTVL.

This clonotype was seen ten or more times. The CDR3, as DNA: TGTGCCAGCAGCTTGACAGGTCGTAATTCACCCCTCCACTTT. Its protein is CASSLTGRNSPLHF. V is TRBV11-3 and J is TRBJ1-6, with D maybe TRBD1 (6 bases). This CDR3 is built from 14 residues. V lost 3 bases and J 6 bases, leaving 9 bases between the germline ends. Germline-derived CDR1 and CDR2 are SGHNT and YENEEA.

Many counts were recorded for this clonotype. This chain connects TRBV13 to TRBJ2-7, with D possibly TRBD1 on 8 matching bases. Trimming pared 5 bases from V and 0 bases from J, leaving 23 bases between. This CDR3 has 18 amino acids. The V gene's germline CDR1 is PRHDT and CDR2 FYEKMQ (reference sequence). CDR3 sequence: CASSPDRASRLASYEQYF. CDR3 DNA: TGTGCCAGCAGCCCGGACAGGGCCTCCAGACTAGCCTCCTACGAGCAGTACTTC.

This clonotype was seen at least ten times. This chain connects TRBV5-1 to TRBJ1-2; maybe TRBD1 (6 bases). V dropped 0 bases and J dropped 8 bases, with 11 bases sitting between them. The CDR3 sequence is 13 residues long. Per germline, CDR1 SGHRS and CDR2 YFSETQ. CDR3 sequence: CASSLGRGGGYTF. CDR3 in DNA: TGCGCCAGCAGCTTGGGCAGGGGAGGCGGCTACACCTTC.

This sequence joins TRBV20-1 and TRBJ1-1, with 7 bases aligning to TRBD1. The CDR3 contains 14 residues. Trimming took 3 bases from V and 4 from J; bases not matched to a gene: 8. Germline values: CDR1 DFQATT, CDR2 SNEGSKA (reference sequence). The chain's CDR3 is CSASFRQGSTEAFF. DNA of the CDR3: TGCAGTGCTAGTTTCCGACAGGGTAGCACTGAAGCTTTCTTT.

This CDR3 is CASGDDTGGNLRDTEAFF. The CDR3 bases are TGTGCTAGTGGTGACGATACAGGGGGCAATCTTCGGGACACTGAAGCTTTCTTT. This chain joins TRBV12-5 and TRBJ1-1; 9 bases are shared with TRBD1. The CDR3 totals 18 residues. Trimming at V came to 5 bases and at J to 3 bases, leaving 16 bases not matched to a gene. The germline V gene encodes CDR1 LGHNT and CDR2 FRNRAP.

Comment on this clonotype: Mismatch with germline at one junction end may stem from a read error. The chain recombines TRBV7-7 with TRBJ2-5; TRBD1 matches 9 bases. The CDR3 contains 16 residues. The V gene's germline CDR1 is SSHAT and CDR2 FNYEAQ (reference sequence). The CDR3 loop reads CASSLPRQGVKETQYF. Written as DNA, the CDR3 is TGTGCTAGCAGCTTACCTCGACAGGGGGTAAAAGAGACCCAGTACTTC.